The clone carrying this T cell receptor (beta chain) showed up many times. Its antigen is unidentified. Genomic DNA yielded TCR beta CDR3, amplified by two-round multiplex PCR. Amplification during the initial PCR round employed primers specific to each TRBV and TRBJ gene. TCRdb re-analysed the multiplex PCR reads in MiXCR, keeping a single row per CDR3 protein. The sample lists roughly 30,000 distinct CDR3 sequences; approximately 39% were seen once. This entry is derived from a study of prognosis after radiotherapy for stage I lung cancer. Study-level information: Several patients presented with squamous cell carcinoma, about 11 with adenocarcinoma.

Findings and limits, study-wide: Patients without metastases reportedly showed TRBV and TRBJ gene usage unlike that of patients with metastases. Shannon entropy after stereotactic body radiation therapy was lower in patients who developed distant metastases.

This CDR3 has 17 amino acids. Germline CDR1 reads DFQATT; CDR2 reads SNEGSKA (reference sequence). V shed 0 bases and J shed 1 base, with 17 bases lying between them. The sample was PBMCs, taken before or after stereotactic body radiation therapy (not recorded which). V and J are TRBV20-1 and TRBJ2-3; no clear D. This receptor was identified in a donor aged 50 or older with non-small cell lung cancer. The CDR3 here is CSARETPPLHRTDTQYF. Written as DNA, the CDR3 is TGCAGTGCTAGAGAAACCCCTCCCCTGCATCGCACAGATACGCAGTATTTT.